Following are 16 T cell receptor beta chains from one sample sequenced in a study of T cell repertoires in cytomegalovirus infection. TCRdb re-analysed the reads in MiXCR, keeping a single row per CDR3 protein. The sample lists a few hundred thousand distinct CDR3 sequences, 15% to 20% occurring once. The specimen was CD8+ T cells from PBMCs. The source is a human donor in good health (CMV status not recorded). Some clones in this sample may be carry-over from other donors' samples.

The chain uses TRBV28 and TRBJ1-2, with 9 bases matching TRBD1. Trimming at V came to 6 bases and at J to 6 bases, leaving 11 bases not matched to a gene. The CDR3 loop spans 15 amino acids. Germline assignment: CDR1 MDHEN and CDR2 SYDVKM. The CDR3 DNA reads TGTGCCAGCAGAGAAACAGGGGGCAAGGAGGATGGCTACACCTTC. Its translation: CASRETGGKEDGYTF.

For this clonotype: One end of the junction does not line up with germline, which may come from a read error. The rearrangement uses TRBV4-1 and TRBJ1-1, with TRBD1 as a possible D gene (5 bases). The CDR3 totals 15 residues. CDR1 and CDR2 from the germline V gene are MGHRA and YSYEKL. CDR3 region: CASSQEGRANTEAFF. CDR3 sequence (DNA): TGTGCCAGCAGCCAAGAGGGCAGGGCGAACACTGAAGCTTTCTTT.

V usage is TRBV24-1 and J usage is TRBJ2-7, with D possibly being TRBD2 (5 bases). This CDR3 has 12 amino acids. V lost 6 bases and J 7 bases, leaving 12 bases between the germline ends. The germline V gene encodes CDR1 KGHDR and CDR2 SFDVKD. The CDR3 loop is CATSNEGREQYF. For the CDR3, the DNA is TGTGCCACCAGTAATGAGGGCCGGGAGCAGTACTTC.

For this clonotype: This may be a read error: a much more frequent sequence differs by one nucleotide. The CDR3 bases are TGTGCCAGCAGTTTATCCTGGGCGGGCCCACGGGCGTACGAGCAGTACTTC. This gives the protein CASSLSWAGPRAYEQYF. V gene TRBV28 combines with J gene TRBJ2-7, with D perhaps TRBD2 (5 bases). Per germline, CDR1 MDHEN and CDR2 SYDVKM. This CDR3 contains 17 residues. V dropped 1 base and J dropped 4 bases, with 20 bases sitting between them.

The CDR3 coding sequence is TGTGCCAGCAGTCGGGACAGGATACAACTCAACTCTGGGGCCAACGTCCTGACTTTC. Its protein is CASSRDRIQLNSGANVLTF. The chain carries TRBV28 and TRBJ2-6, with 8 positions matching TRBD1. The CDR3 totals 19 residues. Trimming cost V 5 bases and J 0 bases; bases outside gene matches: 12. Germline V gene data show CDR1 as MDHEN and CDR2 as SYDVKM.

In its sample, this clonotype was seen a few times. V is TRBV20-1 and J is TRBJ1-2, with 10 bases lining up with TRBD1. Trimming at V came to 3 bases and at J to 4 bases, leaving 8 bases not matched to a gene. This CDR3 has 15 amino acids. Germline CDR1 reads DFQATT; CDR2 reads SNEGSKA (reference sequence). The CDR3 spells CSARVDRGRIYGYTF. The CDR3 DNA reads TGCAGTGCTAGGGTGGACAGGGGGAGGATCTATGGCTACACCTTC.

The J gene is TRBJ2-3, the V gene TRBV2; D gene ambiguous. Germline CDR1 reads SNHLY; CDR2 reads FYNNEI. The CDR3 runs 14 residues. V was cut by 8 bases and J by 0 bases, with 12 bases left in between. The CDR3 DNA reads as TGTGCCAGCCTGGAGAATCTCAGCACAGATACGCAGTATTTT. Its protein is CASLENLSTDTQYF.

A few counts support this clonotype. This chain connects TRBV11-2 to TRBJ2-5, with D perhaps matching TRBD1 (6 bases). In germline, CDR1 is SGHAT, CDR2 FQNNGV. V was trimmed by 5 bases and J by 3 bases, leaving 10 bases between them. This CDR3 is built from 13 residues. DNA of the CDR3: TGTGCCAGCAGCCCAGGGGTGGAAGAGACCCAGTACTTC. It specifies CASSPGVEETQYF.

At least ten counts were recorded for this clonotype. The rearrangement joins TRBV5-4 to TRBJ2-1, with D unclear. CDR3 length: 14 residues. V was cut by 5 bases and J by 0 bases, with 9 bases left in between. The germline CDR1 and CDR2 sequences are SGHNT and YYREEE (reference sequence). The CDR3 nucleotides are TGTGCCAGCAGGAGCCGGGTCTCCTACAATGAGCAGTTCTTC. It translates to CASRSRVSYNEQFF.

This chain connects TRBV6-1 to TRBJ1-1; D is unresolved. Germline V gene lookup returns CDR1 MNHNS and CDR2 SASEGT. Trimming stripped 6 bases from V and 4 bases from J, with 12 bases between. The CDR3 loop spans 13 amino acids. CDR3 residues: CASSLPFPTEAFF. CDR3 sequence (DNA): TGTGCCAGCAGCCTTCCCTTCCCCACTGAAGCTTTCTTT.

The V gene is TRBV2, the J gene TRBJ2-7, with D perhaps TRBD2 (5 bases). The germline V and J ends were trimmed by 3 bases and 4 bases, with 7 bases remaining between them. The CDR3 extends over 12 amino acids. Germline CDR1 SNHLY, CDR2 FYNNEI. The CDR3 DNA reads TGTGCCAGCAGTGAGCTAGCTTACGAGCAGTACTTC. Translating it yields CASSELAYEQYF.

This clonotype was seen a few times. The chain is built from TRBV3-1 and TRBJ2-1, with a tentative D call TRBD2 (5 bases). V dropped 3 bases and J dropped 8 bases, with 8 bases sitting between them. CDR3 size: 12 residues. Germline V CDR1 and CDR2: LGHDT, YNNKEL (reference sequence). CDR3 in DNA: TGTGCCAGCAGCCAGATGCGGGATGAGCAGTTCTTC. Translating gives CASSQMRDEQFF.

On this clonotype itself: A read error is possible here, since a much larger clone lies one base away. V and J are TRBV10-3 and TRBJ1-2; 7 bases fit TRBD1. This CDR3 comprises 15 residues. V lost 2 bases and J lost 0; bases outside the gene matches: 3. Germline CDR1 ENHRY, CDR2 SYGVKD. The CDR3 coding sequence is TGTGCCATCAGTGAGATGGGACAGTCTAACTATGGCTACACCTTC. Protein: CAISEMGQSNYGYTF.

This clonotype was seen repeatedly, ten times or more. The chain uses TRBV12-3 or TRBV12-4 and TRBJ2-5; D may be TRBD1 (6 bases). The CDR3 totals 18 residues. The V and J ends lost 5 bases and 1 base respectively, with 23 bases between them. The CDR3 DNA is TGTGCCAGCAGTACCTATCCCCCCGGACAGATACTCCAAGAGACCCAGTACTTC. Residues: CASSTYPPGQILQETQYF.

This chain joins TRBV2 and TRBJ2-2; weak D call: TRBD1 (6 bases). In germline, CDR1 is SNHLY, CDR2 FYNNEI. Trimming took 6 bases from V and 5 from J, leaving 10 bases between them. The CDR3 has 13 amino acids. CDR3 region: CASRDTGTGELFF. The CDR3 coding sequence is TGTGCCAGCAGAGATACAGGGACCGGGGAGCTGTTTTTT.

This clonotype was detected many times. The J gene is TRBJ2-7, the V gene TRBV7-2; a weak D match, TRBD2 (6 bases). CDR1 and CDR2 (germline): SGHTA, FQGNSA. This CDR3 is built from 13 residues. V gave up 5 bases and J gave up 0 bases, with 8 bases separating them. The CDR3 region has the DNA TGTGCCAGCAGCCCGGGAGACTCCTACGAGCAGTACTTC. Amino acid sequence: CASSPGDSYEQYF.